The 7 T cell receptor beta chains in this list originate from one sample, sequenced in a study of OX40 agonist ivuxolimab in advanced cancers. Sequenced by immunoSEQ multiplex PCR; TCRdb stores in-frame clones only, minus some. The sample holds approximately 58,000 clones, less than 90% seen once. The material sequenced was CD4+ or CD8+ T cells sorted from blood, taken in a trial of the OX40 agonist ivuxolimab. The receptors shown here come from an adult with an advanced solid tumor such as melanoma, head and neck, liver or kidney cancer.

The CDR3: CASSLRTANQPQHF. CDR3 bases: TGTGCCAGCAGCTTGCGAACCGCGAATCAGCCCCAGCATTTT. V gene TRBV5-5 combines with J gene TRBJ1-5, with D unclear. The CDR3 runs to 14 residues. V was shortened by 1 base and J by 4 bases, with 9 bases between the two germline ends. Germline CDR1 reads SGHKS; CDR2 reads YYEKEE (reference sequence).

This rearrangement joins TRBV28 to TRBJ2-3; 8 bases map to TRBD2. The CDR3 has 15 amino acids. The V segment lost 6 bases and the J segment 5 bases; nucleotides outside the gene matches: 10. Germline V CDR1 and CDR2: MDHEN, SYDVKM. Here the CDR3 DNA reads TGTGCCAGCAGCCTGAGGGACGGGAGGGTAGATACGCAGTATTTT. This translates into CASSLRDGRVDTQYF. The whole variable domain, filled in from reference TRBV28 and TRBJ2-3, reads DVKVTQSSRYLVKRTGEKVFLECVQDMDHENMFWYRQDPGLGLRLIYFSYDVKMKEKGDIPEGYSVSREKKERFSLILESASTNQTSMYLCASSLRDGRVDTQYFGPGTRLTVL.

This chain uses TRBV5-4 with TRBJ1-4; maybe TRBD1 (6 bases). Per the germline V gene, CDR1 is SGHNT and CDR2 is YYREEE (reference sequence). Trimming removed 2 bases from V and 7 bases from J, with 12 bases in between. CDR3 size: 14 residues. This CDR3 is CASSLQGYSEKLFF. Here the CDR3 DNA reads TGTGCCAGCAGCTTACAGGGTTACAGTGAAAAACTGTTTTTT.

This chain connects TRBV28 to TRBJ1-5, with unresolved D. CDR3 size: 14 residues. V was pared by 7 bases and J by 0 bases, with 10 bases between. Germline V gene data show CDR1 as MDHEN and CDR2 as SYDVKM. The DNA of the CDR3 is TGTGCCAGCATGAGGTTGTATAGCAATCAGCCCCAGCATTTT. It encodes CASMRLYSNQPQHF.

Written as DNA, the CDR3 is TGTGCCAGCAGGGACAGGGTGAGCTCCTACGAGCAGTACTTC. Encoded protein: CASRDRVSSYEQYF. This rearrangement joins TRBV11-2 to TRBJ2-7; 8 positions agree with TRBD1. The germline gives CDR1 SGHAT, CDR2 FQNNGV. The V segment lost 6 bases and the J segment 0 bases; nucleotides outside the gene matches: 4. The CDR3 spans 14 residues.

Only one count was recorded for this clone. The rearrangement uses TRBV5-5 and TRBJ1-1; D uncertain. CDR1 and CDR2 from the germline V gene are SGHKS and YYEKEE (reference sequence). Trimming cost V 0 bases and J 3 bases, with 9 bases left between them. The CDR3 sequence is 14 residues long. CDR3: CASSLGPPDTEAFF. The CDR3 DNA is TGTGCCAGCAGCTTGGGGCCCCCAGACACTGAAGCTTTCTTT. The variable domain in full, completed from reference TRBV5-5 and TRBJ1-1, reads DAGVTQSPTHLIKTRGQQVTLRCSPISGHKSVSWYQQVLGQGPQFIFQYYEKEERGRGNFPDRFSARQFPNYSSELNVNALLLGDSALYLCASSLGPPDTEAFFGQGTRLTVV.

CDR3 coding DNA: TGTGCCAGCAGCTTAGCGCGTGTTGGGATCGGTAATTCACCCCTCCACTTT. Its translation: CASSLARVGIGNSPLHF. The V gene is TRBV7-8, the J gene TRBJ1-6; D is undetermined. CDR1 and CDR2 (germline): SGHVS, FQNEAQ. This CDR3 comprises 17 residues. Trimming stripped 0 bases from V and 6 bases from J, with 15 bases between.